This is a list of T cell receptor beta chains from one sample in a study of type 1 regulatory T cells. Each CDR3 protein is one row after TCRdb ran MiXCR on the reads. The sample contains 15,000 or so distinct CDR3 sequences, roughly an eighth of which appear only once. Their target antigens are unknown. Input material: cultured T cells, either the whole culture or a sorted T cell fraction (not recorded which). Receptors were obtained from a human donor in good health. Both conserved end residues are part of each CDR3.

len	v_gene	j_gene	CDR3aa
14	TRBV5-1	TRBJ2-7	CASSGSGIGYEQYF
14	TRBV2	TRBJ2-1	CASSVAGSYNEQFF
13	TRBV6-6	TRBJ2-1	CASSYKLWNEQFF
15	TRBV7-2	TRBJ2-3	CASSRNSGSTDTQYF
14	TRBV5-1	TRBJ1-1	CASSSGQLNTEAFF
13	TRBV7-9	TRBJ2-1	CASSFGDSPEQFF
13	TRBV30	TRBJ2-3	CAWRMTSTDTQYF
11	TRBV12-3/TRBV12-4	TRBJ2-2	CAVRNTGELFF
15	TRBV20-1	TRBJ2-1	CSARDMASVTGEQFF
14	TRBV5-1	TRBJ1-5	CASSLEVEGQPQHF
14	TRBV30	TRBJ2-7	CAWTPGTGIYEQYF
16	TRBV7-2	TRBJ2-2	CASSHNRDRGTGELFF
14	TRBV5-4	TRBJ2-3	CASSLGQRADTQYF
15	TRBV18	TRBJ2-1	CASSPGTGGYNEQFF
13	TRBV12-3/TRBV12-4	TRBJ1-1	CASTPGQSAEAFF
14	TRBV12-3/TRBV12-4	TRBJ1-5	CASSSGPLGQPQHF
13	TRBV15	TRBJ1-5	CATSRHSNQPQHF
14	TRBV7-8	TRBJ2-7	CASSRLGFSYEQYF
14	TRBV5-1	TRBJ2-5	CASSPLGGQETQYF
15	TRBV5-1	TRBJ2-1	CASSLGREGLDEQFF
16	TRBV5-1	TRBJ2-2	CASSLTADINTGELFF
16	TRBV5-1	TRBJ1-4	CASSSQGAATNEKLFF
15	TRBV12-3/TRBV12-4	TRBJ2-5	CASSQNSGTQETQYF
12	TRBV5-1	TRBJ2-1	CASSPETGEQFF
13	TRBV20-1	TRBJ2-5	CSASGSGGETRYF
14	TRBV5-1	TRBJ2-3	CASSAGTIPDTQYF
12	TRBV29-1	TRBJ1-2	CSVVDGSYGYTF
13	TRBV20-1	TRBJ1-4	CSARTGGVEKLFF
12	TRBV20-1	TRBJ2-5	CSAQTSEETQYF
15	TRBV7-3	TRBJ2-1	CASSSSSGSYNEQFF
13	TRBV5-6	TRBJ1-2	CASSFKRQFGYTF
16	TRBV5-4	TRBJ2-1	CASSEKGTSGDNEQFF
15	TRBV5-1	TRBJ2-2	CASSYDPQATGELFF
15	TRBV9	TRBJ2-2	CASSVHTLGTGELFF
13	TRBV7-2	TRBJ2-7	CASSLKVTYEQCF
15	TRBV5-1	TRBJ2-2	CASSVGTGGFGELFF
14	TRBV29-1	TRBJ2-2	CSVRLAGDTGELFF
14	TRBV18	TRBJ2-1	CASSADRDRNEQFF
15	TRBV5-1	TRBJ1-1	CASSLGQGLNTEAFF
15	TRBV7-2	TRBJ2-1	CASSQGTSGNNEQFF
13	TRBV29-1	TRBJ2-7	CSAEDRAKGEQYF
14	TRBV7-2	TRBJ2-7	CASSWGTGVYEQYF
12	TRBV7-2	TRBJ2-5	CASSWGGETQYF
16	TRBV4-2	TRBJ2-1	CASSQPTSGSYNEQFF
15	TRBV3-2	TRBJ1-4	CASTPGSTTNEKLFF
14	TRBV7-3	TRBJ2-2	CASSLANSGGELFF
16	TRBV6-5	TRBJ1-3	CASSYGAAATGNTIYF
16	TRBV27	TRBJ2-1	CASSLGLTFGEDEQFF
15	TRBV5-4	TRBJ2-3	CASSSRQGATDTQYF
14	TRBV7-3	TRBJ2-1	CASSPIRGNNEQFF
18	TRBV9	TRBJ2-1	CASSVAGTSGSSYNEQFF
13	TRBV7-2	TRBJ1-1	CASSPDRGSRAFF
15	TRBV14	TRBJ2-1	CASSQPGLGYNEQFF
10	TRBV29-1	TRBJ1-1	CSVTNAEAFF
12	TRBV3-1	TRBJ1-6	CASSPGQLALHF